One and the same sample provided the 9 T cell receptor beta chains below, sequenced in a study of human T cells and chemical hapten exposure. The template was total RNA from unfractionated whole blood. TCRdb recomputed calls from the 5' RACE reads with MiXCR, one row per CDR3 protein. The sample includes 110,000 or so distinct CDR3 sequences, roughly 18% of them seen just once. All receptors come from a human donor in good health.

This clonotype was seen a handful of times. The gene calls are TRBV7-2 and TRBJ1-5, with D maybe TRBD1 (5 bases). V lost 5 bases and J 5 bases, leaving 25 bases between the germline ends. This CDR3 region has 18 residues. CDR1 and CDR2 from the germline V gene are SGHTA and FQGNSA. The CDR3 DNA is TGTGCCAGCAGCCCCTCTATTCCGCCCAGGGTAATTTATCAGCCCCAGCATTTT. This translates into CASSPSIPPRVIYQPQHF. Full variable domain (remainder filled in from reference TRBV7-2 and TRBJ1-5): GAGVSQSPSNKVTEKGKDVELRCDPISGHTALYWYRQSLGQGLEFLIYFQGNSAPDKSGLPSDRFSAERTGGSVSTLTIQRTQQEDSAVYLCASSPSIPPRVIYQPQHFGDGTRLSIL.

The chain is built from TRBV27 and TRBJ1-2; TRBD1 is a possible D gene (6 bases). Germline lookup yields CDR1 MNHEY and CDR2 SMNVEV (reference sequence). The ends were cut back, 2 bases at V and 8 bases at J, with 27 bases in the middle. CDR3 length equals 18 residues. CDR3 DNA sequence: TGTGCCAGCAGTTTAAGGGGCGGGAGGGCAGGGGATTTGTGGGGCTACACCTTC. Translation gives CASSLRGGRAGDLWGYTF.

This clonotype occurred many times. This rearrangement joins TRBV5-5 to TRBJ2-6, with no clear D. This CDR3 is 16 amino acids long. V lost 4 bases, J lost 0 bases, and 11 bases lay in between. CDR1 is SGHKS and CDR2 is YYEKEE in the germline V gene (reference sequence). The CDR3 protein is CASSPLMGSGANVLTF. For the CDR3, the DNA is TGTGCCAGCAGCCCGCTTATGGGCTCTGGGGCCAACGTCCTGACTTTC.

In this sample, this clonotype turned up a few times. The CDR3 is CSVVGLVGTGELFF. DNA for the CDR3: TGCAGCGTTGTGGGACTAGTGGGAACCGGGGAGCTGTTTTTT. V usage is TRBV29-1 and J usage is TRBJ2-2; 8 nucleotides agree with TRBD2. The junction had 6 bases not matched to a gene; V was cut back by 4 bases and J by 5 bases. The CDR3 runs 14 residues. Germline CDR1 SQVTM, CDR2 ANQGSEA.

This clonotype was counted a few times. CDR3 coding DNA: TGTGCCAGCAGTTTTCAGGGGGTCATTCATGGCTACACCTTC. This gives the protein CASSFQGVIHGYTF. The chain is built from TRBV12-3 or TRBV12-4 and TRBJ1-2; 7 bases line up with TRBD1. The V gene end was trimmed by 3 bases and the J gene end by 6 bases; junction bases not matched to a gene: 7. This CDR3 has 14 amino acids.

This sequence joins TRBV2 and TRBJ2-3, with 12 bases fitting TRBD2. The CDR3 contains 16 residues. Germline V gives CDR1 SNHLY, CDR2 FYNNEI. After removal of 6 bases from V and 0 bases from J, the junction contained 4 bases not matched to a gene. The CDR3: CASRGLAGRSTDTQYF. The CDR3 region has the DNA TGTGCCAGCAGAGGACTAGCGGGACGTAGCACAGATACGCAGTATTTT. Combining the CDR3 with reference TRBV2 and TRBJ2-3 gives the whole variable domain EPEVTQTPSHQVTQMGQEVILRCVPISNHLYFYWYRQILGQKVEFLVSFYNNEISEKSEIFDDQFSVERPDGSNFTLKIRSTKLEDSAMYFCASRGLAGRSTDTQYFGPGTRLTVL.

J is TRBJ1-1 and V is TRBV28, with 7 bases fitting TRBD1. Unmatched junction bases numbered 3, after V lost 7 bases and J lost 1 base. Germline V gene lookup returns CDR1 MDHEN and CDR2 SYDVKM. The CDR3 loop spans 13 amino acids. The CDR3: CASTRTGNTEAFF. The CDR3 nucleotides are TGTGCCAGCACCAGGACAGGGAACACTGAAGCTTTCTTT.

This clonotype was counted a few times. The CDR3 sequence: CASSLSTSGSYEQYF. The CDR3 DNA reads as TGTGCCAGCAGTTTATCTACTAGCGGGAGCTACGAGCAGTACTTC. The rearrangement joins TRBV28 to TRBJ2-7, with 11 nucleotides matching TRBD2. Germline CDR1 reads MDHEN; CDR2 reads SYDVKM. The CDR3 extends over 15 amino acids. The ends lost 1 base at V and 3 bases at J; junction bases unmatched: 2.

This CDR3 reads CASRQDRADTGELFF. In DNA form, the CDR3 reads TGCGCCAGCAGACAGGACAGGGCGGACACCGGGGAGCTGTTTTTT. The chain has TRBV10-1 and TRBJ2-2; TRBD1 matches 8 bases. The CDR3 totals 15 residues. The germline V gene has CDR1 WNHNN and CDR2 SYGVQD (reference sequence). V was pared by 6 bases and J by 3 bases, with 6 bases of the junction left unmatched.